The clone carrying this T cell receptor beta chain was observed a handful of times. The antigen remains unidentified. MiXCR, applied by TCRdb to the RT-PCR reads, yields one record per CDR3 protein. The sample lists about 570,000 distinct CDR3 sequences; over 9% were seen once. There are 13 residues in the CDR3. Germline values: CDR1 SGHRS, CDR2 YFSETQ. V lost 4 bases to trimming and J lost 5 bases; unmatched junction nucleotides: 5. These data belong to a study of response to subunit inactivated influenza vaccine. General study findings and limits: The authors suggested that every seasonal influenza vaccination recruits few new T cells.

The same data also contributed to another study, on T cells expressing NK-cell markers. That report adds: Generation of TCR beta cDNA was performed by 5'RACE template switching incorporating UMIs. One of the eight sequenced donors was seronegative, whereas the other seven were HCMV-seropositive. For several experiments, T cell sorting was restricted to the alpha-beta TCR population by means of an anti-gamma-delta TCR antibody.

This material consisted of PBMCs from blood, taken on the day of vaccination. This chain uses TRBV5-1 with TRBJ2-7, with 8 bases lining up with TRBD1. This receptor was identified in a middle-aged man who received an inactivated influenza vaccine. Here the CDR3 reads CASSNGQGNEQYF. The CDR3 region has the DNA TGCGCCAGCAGCAACGGACAGGGTAACGAGCAGTACTTC.